This T cell receptor (beta chain) was captured by sequencing in a study of Graves' ophthalmopathy and Graves' hyperthyroidism. General study findings and limits: The model forecast ophthalmopathy progression, reaching about 70% sensitivity and around 73% specificity. Sensitivity of approximately 88% and specificity of around 80% were achieved when a 13-signature model separated ophthalmopathy from stable hyperthyroidism. A majority of expanded thyroid clonotypes exceeding 0.001 frequency were likewise present in blood.

The ends lost 6 bases at V and 5 bases at J; junction bases unmatched: 17. Germline V CDR1 and CDR2: SGHRS, YFSETQ. The CDR3 consists of 18 residues. The authors isolated PBMCs from around 10 ml of fresh peripheral blood. This clonotype has at least ten counts. Its antigen remains unknown. TCR beta CDR3 regions were amplified from RNA transcripts. Second-round multiplex PCR came after first-round RT-PCR with HTBI primers. TCRdb redid the calling of the multiplex PCR reads with MiXCR, one entry per CDR3 protein. There are hundreds of thousands of distinct CDR3 sequences in the sample; about a fifth occur only once, and around 6.9% lies in the top ten.

The sample was peripheral blood. The TCR was taken from a woman between 18 and 29 years old with stable Graves' hyperthyroidism. Some clones in this sample may be carry-over from other donors' samples. The rearrangement links TRBV5-1 to TRBJ1-2, with 12 nucleotides matching TRBD1. CDR3 residues: CASMGHPGTGGAQYGYTF. In DNA form, the CDR3 reads TGCGCCAGCATGGGGCACCCCGGGACAGGGGGCGCCCAGTATGGCTACACCTTC.